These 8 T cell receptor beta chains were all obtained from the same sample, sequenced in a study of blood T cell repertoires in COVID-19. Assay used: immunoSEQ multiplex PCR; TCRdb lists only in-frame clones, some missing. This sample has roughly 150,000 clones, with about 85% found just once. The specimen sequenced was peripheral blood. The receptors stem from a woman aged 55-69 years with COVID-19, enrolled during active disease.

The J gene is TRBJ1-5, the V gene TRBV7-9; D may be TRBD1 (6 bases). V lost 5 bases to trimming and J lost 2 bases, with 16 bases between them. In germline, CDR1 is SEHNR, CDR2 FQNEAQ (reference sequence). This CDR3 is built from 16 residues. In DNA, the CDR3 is TGTGCCAGCAGCGCGACAGGAGGATTAGGCAATCAGCCCCAGCATTTT. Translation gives CASSATGGLGNQPQHF.

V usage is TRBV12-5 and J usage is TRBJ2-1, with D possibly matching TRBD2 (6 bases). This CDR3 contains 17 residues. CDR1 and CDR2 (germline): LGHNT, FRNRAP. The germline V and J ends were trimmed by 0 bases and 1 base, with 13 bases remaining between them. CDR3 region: CASGLVVGGSSYNEQFF. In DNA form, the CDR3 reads TGTGCTAGTGGTTTGGTCGTGGGAGGCTCTTCCTACAATGAGCAGTTCTTC.

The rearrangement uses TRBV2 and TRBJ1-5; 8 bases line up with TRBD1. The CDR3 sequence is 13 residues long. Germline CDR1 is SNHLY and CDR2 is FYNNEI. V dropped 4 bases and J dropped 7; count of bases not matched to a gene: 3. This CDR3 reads CASSGQGSQPQHF. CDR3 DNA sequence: TGTGCCAGCAGTGGACAGGGGAGCCAGCCCCAGCATTTT.

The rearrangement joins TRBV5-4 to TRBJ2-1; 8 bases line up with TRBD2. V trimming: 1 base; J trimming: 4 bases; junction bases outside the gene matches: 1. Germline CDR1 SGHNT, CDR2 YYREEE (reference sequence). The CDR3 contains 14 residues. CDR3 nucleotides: TGTGCCAGCAGCTTGCCTAGCGGGTACAATGAGCAGTTCTTC. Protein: CASSLPSGYNEQFF.

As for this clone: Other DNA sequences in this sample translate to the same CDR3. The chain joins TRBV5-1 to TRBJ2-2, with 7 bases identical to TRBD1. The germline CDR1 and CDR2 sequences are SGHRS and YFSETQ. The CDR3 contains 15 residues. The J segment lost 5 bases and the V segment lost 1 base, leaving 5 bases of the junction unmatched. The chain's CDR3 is CASSLLAGGTGELFF. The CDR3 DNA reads TGCGCCAGCAGCTTGCTGGCAGGGGGTACCGGGGAGCTGTTTTTT.

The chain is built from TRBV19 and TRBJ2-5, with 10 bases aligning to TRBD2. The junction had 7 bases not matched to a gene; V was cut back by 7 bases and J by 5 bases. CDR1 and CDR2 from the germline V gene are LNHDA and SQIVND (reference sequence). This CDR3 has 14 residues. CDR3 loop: CASKGSGRRETQYF. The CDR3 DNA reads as TGTGCCAGTAAGGGTAGCGGGAGGCGGGAGACCCAGTACTTC.

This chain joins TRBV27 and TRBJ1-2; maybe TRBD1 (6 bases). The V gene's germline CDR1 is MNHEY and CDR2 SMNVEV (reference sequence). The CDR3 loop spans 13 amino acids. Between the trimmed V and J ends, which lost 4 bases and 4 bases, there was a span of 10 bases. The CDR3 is CASSSGGAYGYTF. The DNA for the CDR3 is TGTGCCAGCAGTTCCGGGGGGGCCTATGGCTACACCTTC.

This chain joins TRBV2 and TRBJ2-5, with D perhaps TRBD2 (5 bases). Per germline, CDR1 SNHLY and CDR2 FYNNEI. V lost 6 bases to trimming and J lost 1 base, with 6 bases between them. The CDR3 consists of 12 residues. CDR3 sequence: CASRDFQETQYF. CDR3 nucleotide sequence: TGTGCCAGCAGGGACTTCCAAGAGACCCAGTACTTC. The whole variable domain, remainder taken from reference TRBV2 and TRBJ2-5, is EPEVTQTPSHQVTQMGQEVILRCVPISNHLYFYWYRQILGQKVEFLVSFYNNEISEKSEIFDDQFSVERPDGSNFTLKIRSTKLEDSAMYFCASRDFQETQYFGPGTRLLVL.